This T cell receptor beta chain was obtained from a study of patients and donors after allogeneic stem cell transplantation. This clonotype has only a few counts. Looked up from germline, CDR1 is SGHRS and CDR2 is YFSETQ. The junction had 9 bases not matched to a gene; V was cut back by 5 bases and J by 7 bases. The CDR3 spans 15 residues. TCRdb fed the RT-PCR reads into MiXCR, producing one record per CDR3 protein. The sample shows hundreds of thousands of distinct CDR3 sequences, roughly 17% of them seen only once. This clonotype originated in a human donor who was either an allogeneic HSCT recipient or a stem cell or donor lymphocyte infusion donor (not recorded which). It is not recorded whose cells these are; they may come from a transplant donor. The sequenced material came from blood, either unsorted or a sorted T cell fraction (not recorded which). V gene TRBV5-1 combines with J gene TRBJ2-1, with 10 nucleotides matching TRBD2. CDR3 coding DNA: TGCGCCAGCAGTTCTTCACTAGCGGGATGGAATGAGCAGTTCTTC. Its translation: CASSSSLAGWNEQFF.